The T cell receptor beta chain described here comes from a study of identical twins. TCRdb recomputed calls from the 5' RACE reads with MiXCR, one row per CDR3 protein. This table holds about 690,000 distinct CDR3 sequences, approximately 6% found once. A word on this clonotype: Its specificity is not known.

Germline V CDR1 and CDR2: SQVTM, ANQGSEA. The CDR3 totals 12 residues. V was clipped by 5 bases and J by 6 bases, with 11 bases between them. Whole-study results and caveats: For cord blood, abundant beta clonotypes had fewer insertions, unlike memory repertoires, which showed none.

This chain joins TRBV29-1 and TRBJ2-1, with D perhaps TRBD2 (5 bases). The sequence was obtained from a man younger than 35 in good health. The sequencing input was naive T cells sorted from blood. CDR3: CSVSLASNEQFF. The CDR3 DNA is TGCAGCGTTAGTCTAGCCTCCAATGAGCAGTTCTTC.